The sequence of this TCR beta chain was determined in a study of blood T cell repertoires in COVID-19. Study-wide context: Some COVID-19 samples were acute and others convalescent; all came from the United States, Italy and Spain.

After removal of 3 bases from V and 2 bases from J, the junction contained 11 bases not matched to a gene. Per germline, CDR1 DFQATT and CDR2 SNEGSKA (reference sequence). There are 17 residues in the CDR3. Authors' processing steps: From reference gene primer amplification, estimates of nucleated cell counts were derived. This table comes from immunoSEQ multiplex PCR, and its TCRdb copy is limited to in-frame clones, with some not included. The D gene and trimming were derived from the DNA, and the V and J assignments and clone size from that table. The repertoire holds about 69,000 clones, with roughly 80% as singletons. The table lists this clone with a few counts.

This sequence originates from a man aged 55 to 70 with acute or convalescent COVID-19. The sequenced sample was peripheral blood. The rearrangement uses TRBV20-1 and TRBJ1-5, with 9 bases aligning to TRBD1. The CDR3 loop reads CSASRPGQGPGNQPQHF. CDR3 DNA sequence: TGCAGTGCTAGTCGCCCGGGACAGGGCCCAGGCAATCAGCCCCAGCATTTT.